These T cell receptor beta chains were read from a single sample in a study of graft-versus-host responses after intestinal transplantation. Assay used: immunoSEQ multiplex PCR; TCRdb lists only in-frame clones, some missing. The sample consists of tens of thousands of clones, about 90% of them appearing once. The antigens of these receptors remain unknown. Sequenced here: unstimulated CD8+ T cells sorted from spleen or lymph node cells, sampled before intestinal transplant. These receptor sequences come from a human donor who received an intestinal transplant. The CDR3 runs from the conserved cysteine through the conserved F or W. The order of the fields is clone size, V gene, D gene, CDR3 length, J gene, CDR3 DNA, CDR3 protein. A D gene is named only where the DNA matches it firmly. Not all rows give a size; the values are once, few, many and, for expanded clones, a class.

.,TRBV19,.,12,TRBJ1-2,TGTGCCAGTGTCTCAGCAACCGGCGGCTACACCTTC,CASVSATGGYTF
once,TRBV29-1,.,16,TRBJ1-4,TGCAGCGTTGACGTAGAGGGTGGGTCAGCTAATGAAAAACTGTTTTTT,CSVDVEGGSANEKLFF
.,TRBV13,.,11,TRBJ2-5,TGTGCCAGCAGCTTTGCAGAGACCCAGTACTTC,CASSFAETQYF
once,TRBV4-1,.,13,TRBJ2-7,TGCGCCAGCAGCCAAGGAGGTAGCTACGAGCAGTACTTC,CASSQGGSYEQYF
.,TRBV21-1,.,13,TRBJ2-2,TGTGCCAGCGGGGAAGAGGGCCCCGGGGAGCTGTTTTTC,CASGEEGPGELFF
.,TRBV27,TRBD2,14,TRBJ2-7,TGTGCCAGCAGTTTAACGGCGGGGGGGGGCGAGCAGTACTTC,CASSLTAGGGEQYF
.,TRBV7-3,.,12,TRBJ2-3,TGTGCCAGCAGCTTATTGGGAGATACGCAGTATTTT,CASSLLGDTQYF
.,TRBV27,.,13,TRBJ2-7,TGTGCCAGCAGTTTAACCAGCTCCTACGAGCAGTACTTC,CASSLTSSYEQYF
.,TRBV4-1,.,14,TRBJ2-3,TGCGCCAGCAGCTCACTGACAGTGACAGATACGCAGTATTTT,CASSSLTVTDTQYF
.,TRBV9,TRBD1,14,TRBJ1-1,TGTGCCAGCAGCGGGACAGGAACGAACACTGAAGCTTTCTTT,CASSGTGTNTEAFF
.,TRBV4-3,.,14,TRBJ2-3,TGCGCCAGCAGCCAAGTGTCACCGGGAGATACGCAGTATTTT,CASSQVSPGDTQYF
.,TRBV4-1,.,15,TRBJ1-1,TGCGCCAGCAGCCAAGATCCCAGCGGGAGACCTGAAGCTTTCTTT,CASSQDPSGRPEAFF
.,TRBV6-6,TRBD1,15,TRBJ2-7,TGTGCCAGCAGTTACGAGGGGACAGGGGGGTACGAGCAGTACTTC,CASSYEGTGGYEQYF
.,TRBV27,.,17,TRBJ2-7,TGTGCCAGCAGTGTGGGGCCTAGGGGCGTTAGCTCCTACGAGCAGTACTTC,CASSVGPRGVSSYEQYF
.,TRBV2,TRBD2,18,TRBJ2-7,TGTGCCAGCAGCGAGGACCCCCCGTTGACTAGCGGGTGGTACGAGCAGTACTTC,CASSEDPPLTSGWYEQYF
.,TRBV6-1,TRBD2,12,TRBJ2-1,TGTGCCAGCACTACTAGCGGCAATGAGCAGTTCTTC,CASTTSGNEQFF
.,TRBV13,.,20,TRBJ1-2,TGTGCCAGCAGCCCCCGCTGGGGGGGCGAGGTTGAACCGGGGGTCTATGGCTACACCTTC,CASSPRWGGEVEPGVYGYTF
.,TRBV6-1,.,12,TRBJ2-2,TGTGCCAGCCTGGATAGGCCCGGGGAGCTGTTTTTT,CASLDRPGELFF
.,TRBV13,TRBD1,14,TRBJ1-2,TGTGCCAGCAGCTTAGCAGGACAGGCGTATGGCTACACCTTC,CASSLAGQAYGYTF
.,TRBV20-1,.,10,TRBJ1-1,TGCAGTGCTAGAGCCGATGAAGCTTTCTTT,CSARADEAFF
.,TRBV4-2,.,15,TRBJ2-3,TGTGCCAGCAGCCAAAACCTTAGGGGGAGTGGAACGCAGTATTTT,CASSQNLRGSGTQYF
.,TRBV7-4,.,15,TRBJ1-2,TGTGCCAGCAGCTTAGAGTCTGGGGATTACTATGGCTACACCTTC,CASSLESGDYYGYTF
.,TRBV7-9,.,17,TRBJ1-5,TGTGCCAGCAGCCCGCGCGAACAGGGTTCAGGCAATCAGCCCCAGCATTTT,CASSPREQGSGNQPQHF
.,TRBV6-5,.,14,TRBJ1-5,TGTGCCAGTTCGAATTTGCGTAGCAATCAGCCCCAGCATTTT,CASSNLRSNQPQHF
.,TRBV10-1,TRBD2,16,TRBJ2-1,TGCGCCAGCAGTGAGGAAACGGGACTAGGATACAATGAGCAGTTCTTC,CASSEETGLGYNEQFF
.,TRBV7-7,.,13,TRBJ2-3,TGTGCCAGCAGCTTAAACGGGATGGATACGCAGTATTTT,CASSLNGMDTQYF
.,TRBV14,.,15,TRBJ2-5,TGTGCCAGCAGCCAGAAGTCAAAGAGGCGAGAGACCCAGTACTTC,CASSQKSKRRETQYF
.,TRBV2,.,12,TRBJ2-7,TGTGCCAGCAGTAGCGGCTCCTACGAGCAGTACTTC,CASSSGSYEQYF
.,TRBV2,.,18,TRBJ2-7,TGTGCCAGCAGTGAAGCGCTAGATGGGGAACTTATAACCTACGAGCAGTACTTC,CASSEALDGELITYEQYF
.,TRBV13,TRBD2,20,TRBJ2-1,TGTGCCAGCAGCCCGATACCGGGACTAGCGGGGGGGAACTCCTACAATGAGCAGTTCTTC,CASSPIPGLAGGNSYNEQFF
.,TRBV5-1,.,13,TRBJ1-1,TGCGCCAGCAGGCGGCAGTTGAACACTGAAGCTTTCTTT,CASRRQLNTEAFF
once,TRBV5-4,.,13,TRBJ1-1,TGTGCCTCCAAACCGGGACAGAACACTGAAGCTTTCTTT,CASKPGQNTEAFF
.,TRBV19,TRBD2,15,TRBJ2-3,TGTGCCAGTACTTCCTTAGCGGGAGGGGCAGATACGCAGTATTTT,CASTSLAGGADTQYF
.,TRBV29-1,.,14,TRBJ2-7,TGCAGCGTTGTTAGCCCCAGCATCACCTACGAGCAGTACTTC,CSVVSPSITYEQYF
.,TRBV18,TRBD1,17,TRBJ1-2,TGTGCCAGCTCACCAGCCGGGACAGGGGTTTCTAACTATGGCTACACCTTC,CASSPAGTGVSNYGYTF
.,TRBV29-1,TRBD1,13,TRBJ2-2,TGCAGCGTTATGGACAGGTTTGGAGGGGAGCTGTTTTTT,CSVMDRFGGELFF
.,TRBV7-9,.,13,TRBJ1-4,TGTGCCAGCAGCTTCGGGGAAGAGGAAAAACTGTTTTTT,CASSFGEEEKLFF
.,TRBV6-7,.,18,TRBJ1-5,TGTGCCAGCAGTTATCCTCCACAGCGCCGGGGCAGCAATCAGCCCCAGCATTTT,CASSYPPQRRGSNQPQHF
.,TRBV2,.,15,TRBJ2-3,.,CASTSGQAYTDTQYF
.,TRBV6-5,.,15,TRBJ1-4,TGTGCCAGCAGTTACTCCGGGGGGACTAATGAAAAACTGTTTTTT,CASSYSGGTNEKLFF
.,TRBV11-2,.,14,TRBJ2-5,TGTGCCAGCAGACATCCGGGGGTAGGAGAGACCCAGTACTTC,CASRHPGVGETQYF
.,TRBV7-9,TRBD2,13,TRBJ2-3,TGTGCCAGTCGGACTAGCGGCACAGATACGCAGTATTTT,CASRTSGTDTQYF
.,TRBV7-6,.,18,TRBJ2-7,TGTGCCAGCAGCTTAGAACCCAATAGGGACTCCCTTTCCTACGAGCAGTACTTC,CASSLEPNRDSLSYEQYF
.,TRBV2,.,16,TRBJ2-7,TGTGCCAGCAGTGATTTCAGGTATACGGTCTCCTACGAGCAGTACTTC,CASSDFRYTVSYEQYF
few,TRBV2,.,13,TRBJ1-3,TGTGCCAGCAGAACAGACAGGTTGGACACCATATATTTT,CASRTDRLDTIYF
once,TRBV4-1,.,14,TRBJ1-2,TGCGCCAGCGGCCATCGGGGCATCGCTGAAGGCTACACCTTC,CASGHRGIAEGYTF
few,TRBV7-9,.,13,TRBJ2-2,TGTGCCAGCAGCCCTGGGTACACCGGGGAGCTGTTTTTT,CASSPGYTGELFF
.,TRBV9,TRBD2,14,TRBJ2-3,TGTGCCAGCAGCGGGGCGGGGGGCACAGATACGCAGTATTTT,CASSGAGGTDTQYF
.,TRBV5-5,TRBD1,15,TRBJ2-3,TGTGCCAGCAGCCAGGGACAGGATAGCACAGATACGCAGTATTTT,CASSQGQDSTDTQYF
.,TRBV21-1,.,18,TRBJ2-5,TGTGCCAGCAGCAAGGAGGGGTGGTTTTCGGACGGACAAGAGACCCAGTACTTC,CASSKEGWFSDGQETQYF
.,TRBV5-1,TRBD2,17,TRBJ2-7,TGCGCCAGCAGCGCCCCGGCTAGCGGGAGTTTGTTGGACGAGCAGTACTTC,CASSAPASGSLLDEQYF